The text below deals with one T cell receptor (beta chain). V lost 2 bases and J 0 bases, leaving 14 bases between the germline ends. The CDR3 loop spans 17 amino acids. Germline V gives CDR1 SEHNR, CDR2 FQNEAQ (reference sequence). The data belong to a study of cytomegalovirus exposure and HLA in healthy donors. Use of 60 Vbeta and 13 Jbeta primers characterized the PCR. TCRdb's table, derived via immunoSEQ multiplex PCR, lists solely in-frame clones and lacks some. The data hold about 150,000 clones, with around 86% observed a single time. The sequenced sample was PBMCs. The TCR sequence derives from a male donor in good health and CMV-seronegative. The chain combines TRBV7-9 with TRBJ1-3, with no clear D. CDR3 amino acids: CASSLQVQWRSGNTIYF. The CDR3 DNA follows: TGTGCCAGCAGCTTACAGGTTCAATGGCGCTCTGGAAACACCATATATTTT.